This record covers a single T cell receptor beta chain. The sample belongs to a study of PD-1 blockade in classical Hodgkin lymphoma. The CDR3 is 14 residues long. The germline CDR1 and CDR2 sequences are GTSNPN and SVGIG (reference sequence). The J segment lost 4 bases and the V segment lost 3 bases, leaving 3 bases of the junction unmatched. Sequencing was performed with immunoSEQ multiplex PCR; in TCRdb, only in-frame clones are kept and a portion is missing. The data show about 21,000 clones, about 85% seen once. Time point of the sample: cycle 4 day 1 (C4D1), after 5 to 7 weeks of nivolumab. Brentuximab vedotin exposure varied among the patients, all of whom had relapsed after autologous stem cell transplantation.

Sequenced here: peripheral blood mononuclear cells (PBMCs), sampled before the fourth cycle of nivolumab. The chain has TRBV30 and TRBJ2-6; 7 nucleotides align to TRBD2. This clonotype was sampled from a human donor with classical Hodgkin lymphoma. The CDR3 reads CAWSGRSGANVLTF. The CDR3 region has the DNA TGTGCCTGGAGCGGGAGGTCAGGGGCCAACGTCCTGACTTTC.